The 17 T cell receptor beta chains listed next were all sequenced from one sample in a study of shared T cell receptors in the human thymus. Generated by immunoSEQ multiplex PCR, the TCRdb table keeps only in-frame clones and is missing some. The table lists about 500,000 clones, 75% to 80% of them singletons, with about 0.014% in the top ten. These data were also reused for a study on human thymus T cells.

Sequencing was carried out using thymocytes. These receptor sequences come from a boy under three years old with a congenital heart defect.

This chain links TRBV28 with TRBJ1-2; D unclear. Trimming shortened V by 3 bases and J by 4 bases, and 18 bases separated the two germline ends. The CDR3 totals 16 residues. In germline, CDR1 is MDHEN, CDR2 SYDVKM. The CDR3, as DNA: TGTGCCAGCAGTTTCTCGCGGTTCCGGGATCCCTATGGCTACACCTTC. Amino acid sequence: CASSFSRFRDPYGYTF.

The V gene is TRBV4-1, the J gene TRBJ2-7; perhaps TRBD2 as D (5 bases). The V gene lost 1 base and the J gene lost 2 bases, with 9 bases spanning the gap. The CDR3 is 14 amino acids. The V gene's germline CDR1 is MGHRA and CDR2 YSYEKL. CDR3 nucleotides: TGCGCCAGCAGCCAAGTAGTGGGAGCCTACGAGCAGTACTTC. Translation gives CASSQVVGAYEQYF.

V and J are TRBV27 and TRBJ2-7; 7 positions match TRBD2. This CDR3 spans 14 amino acids. Germline trimming cut 5 bases from V and 1 base from J; bases unmatched to any gene: 5. Germline loops: CDR1 MNHEY, CDR2 SMNVEV (reference sequence). The DNA for the CDR3 is TGTGCCAGCAGTCTCAAGGGACTATCCTACGAGCAGTACTTC. Amino acids: CASSLKGLSYEQYF.

This clone was seen only a few times. The chain uses TRBV5-1 and TRBJ1-1; D gene ambiguous. Per the germline V gene, CDR1 is SGHRS and CDR2 is YFSETQ. The CDR3 totals 15 residues. The germline V and J ends were trimmed by 3 bases and 1 base, with 13 bases remaining between them. This CDR3 reads CASSSTTYRNTEAFF. DNA of the CDR3: TGCGCCAGCAGCTCAACGACATACAGGAACACTGAAGCTTTCTTT.

J is TRBJ2-3 and V is TRBV7-2, with TRBD2 identical over 13 bases. CDR1 and CDR2 from the germline V gene are SGHTA and FQGNSA. The J segment lost 2 bases and the V segment lost 1 base, leaving 9 bases of the junction unmatched. The CDR3 runs 19 residues. The CDR3 bases are TGTGCCAGCAGCTTAGTCACAGGGACTAGCGGGGCGCCCACAGATACGCAGTATTTT. This sequence encodes CASSLVTGTSGAPTDTQYF.

The V gene is TRBV5-4, the J gene TRBJ1-3, with D perhaps TRBD1 (6 bases). The germline CDR1 and CDR2 sequences are SGHNT and YYREEE (reference sequence). V dropped 2 bases and J dropped 0 bases, with 15 bases sitting between them. The CDR3 length is 17 residues. This CDR3 is CASSLGGNFYSGNTIYF. As DNA, the CDR3 is TGTGCCAGCAGCTTAGGGGGTAACTTCTACTCTGGAAACACCATATATTTT.

This clone was seen more than once but under ten times. V usage is TRBV19 and J usage is TRBJ1-2; no clear D. Per the germline V gene, CDR1 is LNHDA and CDR2 is SQIVND (reference sequence). V shed 0 bases and J shed 4 bases, with 15 bases lying between them. This CDR3 is built from 16 residues. CDR3 coding DNA: TGTGCCAGTAGTATAGATCGGAGCATCCGAGCCTATGGCTACACCTTC. This codes for CASSIDRSIRAYGYTF.

The chain recombines TRBV28 with TRBJ2-7; 7 nucleotides align to TRBD1. V dropped 8 bases and J dropped 2; count of bases not matched to a gene: 12. There are 15 residues in the CDR3. From germline, CDR1 is MDHEN and CDR2 SYDVKM. The CDR3 nucleotides read TGTGCCAGCTCAGGGGGTCGGGGTTCCCCCTACGAGCAGTACTTC. Translated: CASSGGRGSPYEQYF.

V usage is TRBV9 and J usage is TRBJ2-1; D gene uncertain. The CDR3 sequence is 15 residues long. The V end was cut by 0 bases, the J end by 0 bases, with 7 bases between. Per the germline V gene, CDR1 is SGDLS and CDR2 is YYNGEE. The CDR3 DNA reads TGTGCCAGCAGCGTAGGACACAGCTCCTACAATGAGCAGTTCTTC. It yields the protein CASSVGHSSYNEQFF. Variable domain in full (rest from reference TRBV9 and TRBJ2-1): DSGVTQTPKHLITATGQRVTLRCSPRSGDLSVYWYQQSLDQGLQFLIQYYNGEERAKGNILERFSAQQFPDLHSELNLSSLELGDSALYFCASSVGHSSYNEQFFGPGTRLTVL.

This chain connects TRBV28 to TRBJ2-3, with a weak D call TRBD2 (6 bases). Trimming took off 7 bases at V and 11 bases at J, with 25 bases between the two ends. The CDR3 runs to 15 residues. In germline, CDR1 is MDHEN, CDR2 SYDVKM. DNA of the CDR3: TGTGCCAGCACCCTTGTGGGGGACTTCTTTCCTGGGCAGTATTTT. Its translation: CASTLVGDFFPGQYF. The full variable domain, completed using reference TRBV28 and TRBJ2-3, is DVKVTQSSRYLVKRTGEKVFLECVQDMDHENMFWYRQDPGLGLRLIYFSYDVKMKEKGDIPEGYSVSREKKERFSLILESASTNQTSMYLCASTLVGDFFPGQYFGPGTRLTVL.

This clone was seen a few times. This chain joins TRBV28 and TRBJ2-5; no clear D. Looked up from germline, CDR1 is MDHEN and CDR2 is SYDVKM. Trimming pared 4 bases from V and 2 bases from J, leaving 2 bases between. The CDR3 length is 11 residues. The CDR3 here is CASSSQETQYF. The CDR3, as DNA: TGTGCCAGCAGTTCACAAGAGACCCAGTACTTC.

The chain uses TRBV11-1 and TRBJ2-2; D may be TRBD1 (5 bases). The CDR3 consists of 18 residues. Trimming stripped 5 bases from V and 0 bases from J, with 19 bases between. Germline V CDR1 and CDR2: SGHAT, FQDESV (reference sequence). In DNA, the CDR3 is TGTGCCAGCAGCCGTAGGGGAAGATGGACACCGAACACCGGGGAGCTGTTTTTT. It encodes CASSRRGRWTPNTGELFF.

V is TRBV27 and J is TRBJ2-7; 8 positions agree with TRBD1. With 5 bases clipped from V and 0 bases from J, the junction kept 9 bases outside the gene matches. Germline V lookup: CDR1 MNHEY, CDR2 SMNVEV (reference sequence). This CDR3 has 16 amino acids. The CDR3: CASSPTRQGSSYEQYF. Written as DNA, the CDR3 is TGTGCCAGCAGTCCCACCCGACAGGGGAGCTCCTACGAGCAGTACTTC.

J is TRBJ2-3 and V is TRBV5-4; 14 bases are shared with TRBD2. Trimming at V came to 4 bases and at J to 0 bases, leaving 13 bases not matched to a gene. Per germline, CDR1 SGHNT and CDR2 YYREEE (reference sequence). This CDR3 is built from 20 residues. The CDR3 DNA is TGTGCCAGCAGCAGGGGACTAGCGGGAGTAGCCCTCACCAGCACAGATACGCAGTATTTT. Translated, it gives CASSRGLAGVALTSTDTQYF.

As regards this clone: Its ends do not fully match the called genes, so a read error is possible. V is TRBV18 and J is TRBJ2-3; tentative D call: TRBD2 (5 bases). The CDR3 is made up of 17 amino acids. The germline gives CDR1 KGHSH, CDR2 LQKENI. CDR3 sequence: CASSPPSGFRNADTQYF. The CDR3, as DNA: TGTGCCAGCTCCCCACCGTCGGGGTTCCGAAACGCAGATACGCAGTATTTT. Filled out from reference TRBV18 and TRBJ2-3, the complete variable domain reads NAGVMQNPRHLVRRRGQEARLRCSPMKGHSHVYWYRQLPEEGLKFMVYLQKENIIDESGMPKERFSAEFPKEGPSILRIQQVVRGDSAAYFCASSPPSGFRNADTQYFGPGTRLTVL.

This clone appeared once. The chain is built from TRBV19 and TRBJ2-3; the D gene is possibly TRBD2 (6 bases). With 7 bases removed from V and 4 bases from J, the gap between germline ends came to 12 bases. There are 13 residues in the CDR3. The V gene's germline CDR1 is LNHDA and CDR2 SQIVND (reference sequence). CDR3 sequence: CASKGREADTQYF. The CDR3 DNA sequence: TGTGCCAGTAAAGGCAGGGAGGCAGATACGCAGTATTTT.

V and J are TRBV5-4 and TRBJ2-5, with a possible D match to TRBD1 (5 bases). The CDR3 length is 17 residues. Germline V CDR1 and CDR2: SGHNT, YYREEE (reference sequence). The V and J ends lost 5 bases and 5 bases respectively, with 25 bases between them. CDR3 bases: TGTGCCAGCAGTCCGGACACTACCCCTCGTATTCCGGAGACCCAGTACTTC. This encodes CASSPDTTPRIPETQYF.